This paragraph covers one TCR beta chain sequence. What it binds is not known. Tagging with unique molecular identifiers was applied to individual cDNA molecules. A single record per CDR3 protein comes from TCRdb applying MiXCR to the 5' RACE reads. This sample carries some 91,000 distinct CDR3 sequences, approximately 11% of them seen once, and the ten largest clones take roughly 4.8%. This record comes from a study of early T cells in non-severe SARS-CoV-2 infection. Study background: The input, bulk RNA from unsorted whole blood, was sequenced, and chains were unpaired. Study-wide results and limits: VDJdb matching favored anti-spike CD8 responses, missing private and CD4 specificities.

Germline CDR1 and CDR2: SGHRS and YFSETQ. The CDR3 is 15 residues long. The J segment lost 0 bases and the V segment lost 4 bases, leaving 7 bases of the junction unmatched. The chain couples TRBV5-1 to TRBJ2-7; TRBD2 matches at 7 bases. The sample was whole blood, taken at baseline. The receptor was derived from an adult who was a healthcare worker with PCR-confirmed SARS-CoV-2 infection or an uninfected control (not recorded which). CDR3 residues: CASSPERGRSYEQYF. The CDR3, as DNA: TGCGCCAGCAGCCCTGAGCGGGGACGCTCCTACGAGCAGTACTTC.